This TCR beta chain was observed in a study of T-cell reconstitution after alpha-beta-depleted transplantation in children. Library preparation (for TCRbeta) was performed with unique molecular identifiers. Each CDR3 protein gets one entry after TCRdb re-called the PCR reads with MiXCR. The sample gives some 550,000 distinct CDR3 sequences, under 25% of which show up once; roughly 14% is in the top ten. This CDR3 region has 13 residues. Looked up from germline, CDR1 is SGDLS and CDR2 is YYNGEE. Trimming removed 4 bases at V and 0 bases at J, with 5 bases between. The sample was PBMCs, mostly from graft donor cells, taken 360 days after TCRalphabeta/CD19-depleted stem cell transplant. This clonotype originated in a boy less than two years old who had a stem cell transplant for acute myeloid leukemia, so the T cells may come from the graft donor. This chain links TRBV9 with TRBJ1-3; D is undetermined. CDR3 loop: CASSPTSGNTIYF. CDR3 nucleotides: TGTGCCAGCAGCCCGACCTCTGGAAACACCATATATTTT.